The rows below give T cell receptor beta chains drawn from one sample of a study of blood T cell repertoires in COVID-19. Profiling relied on immunoSEQ multiplex PCR, and the TCRdb table lists in-frame clones only, not all of them. The sample lists 140,000 to 150,000 clones; roughly 90% were seen once. The sequencing input was PBMCs or T cells enriched from blood (not recorded which). The receptors were gathered from a woman aged 30 to 39 with acute COVID-19. The CDR3 runs from the conserved cysteine through the conserved F or W. A D gene is named only where the DNA matches it firmly. Clone size is not always given. Where it is, it says once, few, many or a class for expanded clones.

j_gene | abundance | v_gene | d_gene | CDR3aa | CDR3nt
TRBJ2-1 | NA | TRBV25-1 | NA | CASSEFGSGESEQFF | TGTGCCAGCAGTGAATTTGGCTCGGGTGAAAGTGAGCAGTTCTTC
TRBJ2-5 | once | TRBV13 | TRBD2 | CASSLGLAGGPETQYF | TGTGCCAGCAGCTTAGGCCTAGCGGGAGGGCCGGAGACCCAGTACTTC
TRBJ1-1 | NA | TRBV28 | NA | CASTRGGDEAFF | TGTGCCAGCACCCGGGGGGGAGACGAAGCTTTCTTT
TRBJ2-5 | NA | TRBV19 | NA | CASSMRRDETQYF | TGTGCCAGTAGTATGCGCAGGGATGAGACCCAGTACTTC
TRBJ1-2 | NA | TRBV4-1 | NA | CASSQVLEGGYGYTF | TGCGCCAGCAGCCAAGTCCTCGAGGGGGGGTATGGCTACACCTTC
TRBJ1-2 | once | TRBV3-1/TRBV3-2 | TRBD1 | CASSLGQGYGYTF | TGTGCCAGCAGCCTAGGACAGGGCTATGGCTACACCTTC
TRBJ2-2 | NA | TRBV15 | TRBD2 | CATSGTGGYDTGELFF | TGTGCCACCAGCGGGACGGGGGGTTATGACACCGGGGAGCTGTTTTTT
TRBJ2-7 | NA | TRBV5-1 | NA | CASSLGPRESYEQYF | TGCGCCAGCAGCTTGGGGCCGCGGGAATCCTACGAGCAGTACTTC
TRBJ1-2 | NA | TRBV5-1 | NA | CASNQGVGGYTF | TGCGCCAGCAACCAGGGTGTTGGTGGCTACACCTTC
TRBJ1-1 | NA | TRBV27 | TRBD1 | CASRPGTGAWTEAFF | TGTGCCAGCAGACCCGGGACAGGGGCGTGGACTGAAGCTTTCTTT
TRBJ2-1 | NA | TRBV15 | TRBD2 | CATSARLAGVGNEQFF | TGTGCCACCAGCGCCCGACTAGCGGGAGTGGGTAATGAGCAGTTCTTC
TRBJ2-7 | NA | TRBV7-2 | TRBD1 | CASSFGQGLSYEQYF | TGTGCCAGCAGCTTCGGACAGGGGTTATCCTACGAGCAGTACTTC
TRBJ2-3 | NA | TRBV7-3 | TRBD2 | CASSLGTSGSLTDTQYF | TGTGCCAGCAGCTTAGGGACTAGCGGGAGTCTAACAGATACGCAGTATTTT
TRBJ1-6 | NA | TRBV4-3 | TRBD1 | CASSQVPDRDISPLHF | TGCGCCAGCAGCCAAGTTCCCGACAGGGATATTTCACCCCTCCACTTT
TRBJ2-2 | NA | TRBV7-2 | NA | CASSLGGVTGELFF | TGTGCCAGCAGCTTAGGGGGAGTCACCGGGGAGCTGTTTTTT
TRBJ2-6 | NA | TRBV9 | TRBD1 | CASSAMDGTGGANVLTF | TGTGCCAGCAGCGCCATGGACGGGACAGGTGGGGCCAACGTCCTGACTTTC
TRBJ2-3 | NA | TRBV12-5 | TRBD2 | CASGWTSGPSTDTQYF | TGTGCTAGTGGTTGGACTAGCGGGCCTAGCACAGATACGCAGTATTTT
TRBJ2-5 | NA | TRBV9 | NA | CASSVGSKGETQYF | TGTGCCAGCAGCGTAGGATCAAAGGGGGAGACCCAGTACTTC
TRBJ2-1 | NA | TRBV18 | TRBD1 | CASSPGAGTGVLQFF | TGTGCCAGCTCACCGGGAGCCGGGACAGGGGTTTTGCAGTTCTTC
TRBJ1-1 | once | TRBV7-8 | NA | CASSPVSGGSTEAFF | TGTGCCAGCAGCCCTGTATCCGGGGGGAGCACTGAAGCTTTCTTT
TRBJ2-7 | few | TRBV28 | TRBD2 | CASSSRTSSDEQYF | TGTGCCAGCAGTTCCCGGACTAGCTCCGACGAGCAGTACTTC
TRBJ2-2 | many | TRBV10-3 | NA | CAIRVGRANTGELFF | TGTGCCATCCGGGTAGGTCGGGCGAACACCGGGGAGCTGTTTTTT
TRBJ2-7 | NA | TRBV9 | NA | CASSVERQAYEQYF | TGTGCCAGCAGCGTAGAAAGGCAGGCCTACGAGCAGTACTTC
TRBJ2-1 | NA | TRBV19 | NA | CASIGGASEQFF | TGTGCCAGTATAGGGGGAGCGAGTGAGCAGTTCTTC
TRBJ1-4 | NA | TRBV18 | NA | CASLPARGNEKLFF | TGTGCCAGCTTACCAGCCAGGGGTAATGAAAAACTGTTTTTT